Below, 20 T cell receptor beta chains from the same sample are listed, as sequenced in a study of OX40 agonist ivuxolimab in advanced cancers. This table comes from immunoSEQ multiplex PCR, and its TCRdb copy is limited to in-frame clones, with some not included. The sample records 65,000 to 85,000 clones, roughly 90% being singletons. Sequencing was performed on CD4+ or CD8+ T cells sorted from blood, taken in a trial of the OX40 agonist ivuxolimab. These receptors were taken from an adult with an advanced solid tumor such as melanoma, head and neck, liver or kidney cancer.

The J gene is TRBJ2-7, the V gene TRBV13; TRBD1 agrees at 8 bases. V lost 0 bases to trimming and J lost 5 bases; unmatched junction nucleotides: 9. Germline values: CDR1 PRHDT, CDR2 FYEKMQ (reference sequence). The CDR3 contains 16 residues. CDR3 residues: CASSLGGRGPRDEQYF. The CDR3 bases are TGTGCCAGCAGCTTAGGCGGCAGGGGGCCAAGGGACGAGCAGTACTTC.

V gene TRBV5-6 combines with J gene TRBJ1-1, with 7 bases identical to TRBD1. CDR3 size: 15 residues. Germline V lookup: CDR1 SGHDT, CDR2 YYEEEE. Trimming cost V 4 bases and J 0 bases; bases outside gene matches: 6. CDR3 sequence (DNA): TGTGCCAGCAGCACACTGACAGGGATGAACACTGAAGCTTTCTTT. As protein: CASSTLTGMNTEAFF.

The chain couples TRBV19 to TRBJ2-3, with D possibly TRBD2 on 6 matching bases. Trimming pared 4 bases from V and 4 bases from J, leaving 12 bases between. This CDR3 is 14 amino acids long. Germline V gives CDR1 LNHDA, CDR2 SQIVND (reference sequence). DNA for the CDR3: TGTGCCAGTAGTAGCGGGGTAGAGCCAGATACGCAGTATTTT. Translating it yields CASSSGVEPDTQYF.

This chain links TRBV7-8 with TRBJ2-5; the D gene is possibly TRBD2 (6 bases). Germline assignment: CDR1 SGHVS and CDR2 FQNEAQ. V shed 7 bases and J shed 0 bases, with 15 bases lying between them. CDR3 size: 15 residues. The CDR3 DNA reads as TGTGCCAGCATCTCGACTAGGTTGTACCAAGAGACCCAGTACTTC. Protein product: CASISTRLYQETQYF.

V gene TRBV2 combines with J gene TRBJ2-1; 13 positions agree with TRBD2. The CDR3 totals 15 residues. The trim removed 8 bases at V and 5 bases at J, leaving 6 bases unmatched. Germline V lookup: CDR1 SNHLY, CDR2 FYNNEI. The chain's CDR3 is CASLILAGGDNEQFF. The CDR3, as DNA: TGTGCCAGCCTTATACTAGCGGGGGGGGACAATGAGCAGTTCTTC.

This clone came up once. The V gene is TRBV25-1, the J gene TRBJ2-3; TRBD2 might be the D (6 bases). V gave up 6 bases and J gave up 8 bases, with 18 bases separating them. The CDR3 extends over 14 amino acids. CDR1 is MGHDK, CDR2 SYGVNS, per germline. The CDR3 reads CASRLPGPAGTQYF. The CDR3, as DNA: TGTGCCAGCAGGCTCCCGGGACCAGCGGGTACGCAGTATTTT.

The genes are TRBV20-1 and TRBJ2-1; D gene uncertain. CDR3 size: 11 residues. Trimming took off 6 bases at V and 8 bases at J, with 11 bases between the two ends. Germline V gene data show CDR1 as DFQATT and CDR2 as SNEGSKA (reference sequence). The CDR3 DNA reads TGCAGTGCCGGGCCCTCCGATGAGCAGTTCTTC. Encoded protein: CSAGPSDEQFF.

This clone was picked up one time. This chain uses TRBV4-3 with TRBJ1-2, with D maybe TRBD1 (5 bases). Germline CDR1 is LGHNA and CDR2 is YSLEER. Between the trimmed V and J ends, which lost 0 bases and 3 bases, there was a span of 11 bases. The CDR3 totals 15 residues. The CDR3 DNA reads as TGCGCCAGCAGCCAAGACTTCGGACAAGACTATGGCTACACCTTC. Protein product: CASSQDFGQDYGYTF.

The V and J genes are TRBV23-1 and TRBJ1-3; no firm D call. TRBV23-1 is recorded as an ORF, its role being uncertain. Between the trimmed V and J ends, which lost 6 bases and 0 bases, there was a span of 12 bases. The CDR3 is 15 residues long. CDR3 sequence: CASSHLDISGNTIYF. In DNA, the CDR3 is TGCGCCAGCAGCCACCTAGACATCTCTGGAAACACCATATATTTT.

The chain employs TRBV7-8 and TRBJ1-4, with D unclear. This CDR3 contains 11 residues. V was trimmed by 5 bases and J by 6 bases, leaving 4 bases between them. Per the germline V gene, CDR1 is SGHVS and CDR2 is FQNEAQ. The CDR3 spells CASSGDEKLFF. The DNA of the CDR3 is TGTGCCAGCAGCGGAGATGAAAAACTGTTTTTT.

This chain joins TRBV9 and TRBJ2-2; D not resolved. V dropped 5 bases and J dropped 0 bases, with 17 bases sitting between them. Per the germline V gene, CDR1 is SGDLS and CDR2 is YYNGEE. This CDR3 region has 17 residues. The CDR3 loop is CASSSPLSRPNTGELFF. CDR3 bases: TGTGCCAGCAGTTCCCCGTTATCCCGCCCGAACACCGGGGAGCTGTTTTTT.

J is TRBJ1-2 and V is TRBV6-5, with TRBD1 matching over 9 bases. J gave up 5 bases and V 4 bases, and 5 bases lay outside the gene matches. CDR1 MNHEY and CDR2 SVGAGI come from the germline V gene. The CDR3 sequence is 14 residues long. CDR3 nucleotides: TGTGCCAGCAGTTCCGGGACAGGGAGGTATGGCTACACCTTC. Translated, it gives CASSSGTGRYGYTF.

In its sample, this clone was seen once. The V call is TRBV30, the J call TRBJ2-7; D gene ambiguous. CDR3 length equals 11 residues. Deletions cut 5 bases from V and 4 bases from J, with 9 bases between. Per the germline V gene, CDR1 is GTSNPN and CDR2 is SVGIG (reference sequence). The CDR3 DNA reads TGTGCCTGGTCCCCAGGTTACGAGCAGTACTTC. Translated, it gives CAWSPGYEQYF.

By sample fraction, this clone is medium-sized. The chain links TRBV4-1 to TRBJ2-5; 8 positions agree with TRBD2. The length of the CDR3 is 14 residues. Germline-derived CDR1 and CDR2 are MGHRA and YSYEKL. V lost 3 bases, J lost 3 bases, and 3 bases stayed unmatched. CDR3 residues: CASSHPGLEETQYF. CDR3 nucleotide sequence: TGCGCCAGCAGCCACCCGGGACTAGAAGAGACCCAGTACTTC.

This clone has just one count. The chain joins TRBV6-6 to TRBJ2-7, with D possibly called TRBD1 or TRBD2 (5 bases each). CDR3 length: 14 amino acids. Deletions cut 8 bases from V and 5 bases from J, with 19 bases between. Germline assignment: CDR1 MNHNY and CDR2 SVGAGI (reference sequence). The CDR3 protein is CASSPRDLGDEQYF. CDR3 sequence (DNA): TGTGCCAGCTCCCCAAGGGACCTAGGCGACGAGCAGTACTTC.

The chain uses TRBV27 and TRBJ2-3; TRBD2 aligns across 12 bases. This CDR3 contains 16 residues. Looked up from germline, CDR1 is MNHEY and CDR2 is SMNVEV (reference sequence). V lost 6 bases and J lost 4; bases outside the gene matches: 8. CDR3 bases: TGTGCCAGCAGCAAACTAGCGGGGGGAATCGCAGATACGCAGTATTTT. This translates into CASSKLAGGIADTQYF.

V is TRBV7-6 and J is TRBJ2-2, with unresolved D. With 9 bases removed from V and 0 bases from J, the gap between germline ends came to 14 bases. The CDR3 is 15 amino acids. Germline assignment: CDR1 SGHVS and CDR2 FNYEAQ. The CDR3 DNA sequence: TGTGCCAGTACCTCGGACGGACCGAACACCGGGGAGCTGTTTTTT. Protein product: CASTSDGPNTGELFF.

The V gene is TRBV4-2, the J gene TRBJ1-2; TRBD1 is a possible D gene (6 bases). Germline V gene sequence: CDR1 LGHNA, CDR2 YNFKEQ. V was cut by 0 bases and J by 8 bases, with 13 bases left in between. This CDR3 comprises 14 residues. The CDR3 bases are TGTGCCAGCAGCCAAGATTGGGGGGCAGGGGGCTACACCTTC. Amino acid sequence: CASSQDWGAGGYTF.

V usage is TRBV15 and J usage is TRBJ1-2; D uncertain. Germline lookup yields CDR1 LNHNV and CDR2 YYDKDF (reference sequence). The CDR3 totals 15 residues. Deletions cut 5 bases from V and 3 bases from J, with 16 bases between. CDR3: CATSEGSGGHYGYTF. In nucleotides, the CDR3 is TGTGCCACCAGCGAAGGGTCCGGAGGTCACTATGGCTACACCTTC.

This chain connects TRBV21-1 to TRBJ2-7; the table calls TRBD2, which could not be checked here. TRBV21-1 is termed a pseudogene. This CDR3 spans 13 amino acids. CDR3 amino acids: CASSKATAYEQYF. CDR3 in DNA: TGTGCCAGCAGCAAAGCCACGGCCTACGAGCAGTACTTC.